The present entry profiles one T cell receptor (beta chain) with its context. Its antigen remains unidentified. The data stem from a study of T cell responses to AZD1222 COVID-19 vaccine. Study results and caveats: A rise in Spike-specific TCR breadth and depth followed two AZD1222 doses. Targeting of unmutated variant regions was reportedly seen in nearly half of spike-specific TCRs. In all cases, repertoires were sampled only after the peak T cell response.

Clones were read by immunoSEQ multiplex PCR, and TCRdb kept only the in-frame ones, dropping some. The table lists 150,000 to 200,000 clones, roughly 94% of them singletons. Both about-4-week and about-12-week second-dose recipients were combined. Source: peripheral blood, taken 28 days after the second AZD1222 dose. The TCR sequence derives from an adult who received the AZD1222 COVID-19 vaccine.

The CDR3 reads CASRVAGLTNEKLFF. CDR3 coding DNA: TGTGCCAGCAGGGTTGCAGGGTTAACTAATGAAAAACTGTTTTTT. The rearrangement joins TRBV2 to TRBJ1-4; D is perhaps TRBD1 (5 bases). CDR1 and CDR2 (germline): SNHLY, FYNNEI. The CDR3 contains 15 residues. Trimming removed 6 bases from V and 1 base from J, with 12 bases in between.